A single sample is the source of the 16 T cell receptor beta chains below, sequenced in a study of blood T cell repertoires in COVID-19. The data were produced by immunoSEQ multiplex PCR, yet TCRdb's version contains in-frame clones alone and is incomplete. The sample consists of around 250,000 clones, approximately 88% of them appearing once. Source material: PBMCs or T cells enriched from blood (not recorded which). The origin of the receptors is a woman aged 40 to 50 who had been exposed to COVID-19.

The chain recombines TRBV6-5 with TRBJ1-4; D unclear. Trimming shortened V by 0 bases and J by 8 bases, and 13 bases separated the two germline ends. Germline V gene lookup returns CDR1 MNHEY and CDR2 SVGAGI. The CDR3 contains 15 residues. This CDR3 is CASSYSTGIGEKLFF. The CDR3 bases are TGTGCCAGCAGTTACTCGACCGGGATTGGGGAAAAACTGTTTTTT.

The chain couples TRBV19 to TRBJ1-5, with 8 bases identical to TRBD1. The CDR3 spans 14 residues. The V gene end was trimmed by 6 bases and the J gene end by 4 bases; junction bases not matched to a gene: 5. Looked up from germline, CDR1 is LNHDA and CDR2 is SQIVND (reference sequence). CDR3 region: CASRRTGRNQPQHF. DNA of the CDR3: TGTGCCAGTAGACGGACAGGGAGGAATCAGCCCCAGCATTTT.

This clone came up a few times. One junction end does not reproduce the germline sequence, and a read error may be involved. This chain uses TRBV5-1 with TRBJ2-1, with D tentatively TRBD2 (5 bases). Germline V gives CDR1 SGHRS, CDR2 YFSETQ. The CDR3 is 13 residues long. The CDR3 protein is CASSPYGENEQFF. CDR3 DNA: TGTGCCAGCAGCCCTTACGGGGAAAATGAGCAGTTCTTC.

The genes are TRBV28 and TRBJ1-6; D is unresolved. V was pared by 7 bases and J by 7 bases, with 11 bases between. The CDR3 runs to 13 residues. Germline CDR1 reads MDHEN; CDR2 reads SYDVKM. The CDR3 region is CASIRELNSPLHF. As DNA, the CDR3 is TGTGCCAGCATTCGGGAGCTAAATTCACCCCTCCACTTT.

This clone was seen only a few times. In DNA, the CDR3 is TGTGCCAGCAGCTTAGCGTCAGGGTCGGGGAACACTGAAGCTTTCTTT. Protein: CASSLASGSGNTEAFF. The rearrangement links TRBV7-9 to TRBJ1-1, with D possibly TRBD1 on 5 matching bases. Trimming took off 0 bases at V and 1 base at J, with 12 bases between the two ends. This CDR3 comprises 16 residues. CDR1 is SEHNR, CDR2 FQNEAQ, per germline (reference sequence).

The chain couples TRBV3-1 (or the pseudogene TRBV3-2) to TRBJ2-5; D remains ambiguous. The CDR3 sequence is 15 residues long. Trimming took off 0 bases at V and 4 bases at J, with 12 bases between the two ends. Germline V CDR1 and CDR2: LGHDT, YNNKEL (reference sequence). The CDR3 DNA reads TGTGCCAGCAGCCAAGATCTGGCAGGTGCAGAGACCCAGTACTTC. This sequence encodes CASSQDLAGAETQYF.

This chain joins TRBV29-1 and TRBJ2-4, with D possibly matching TRBD1 (6 bases). This CDR3 has 15 amino acids. The V end was cut by 6 bases, the J end by 0 bases, with 15 bases between. Per germline, CDR1 SQVTM and CDR2 ANQGSEA. The CDR3 protein is CSVADRSLAKNIQYF. For the CDR3, the DNA is TGCAGCGTAGCCGACAGGTCCCTAGCCAAAAACATTCAGTACTTC.

The J gene is TRBJ2-7, the V gene TRBV29-1; no clear D gene. Trimming removed 4 bases at V and 6 bases at J, with 13 bases between. CDR1 and CDR2 (germline): SQVTM, ANQGSEA. This CDR3 comprises 12 residues. The CDR3 reads CSVVSASGEQYV. The CDR3 bases are TGCAGCGTTGTAAGTGCGTCGGGCGAGCAGTACGTC.

V is TRBV3-1 (or the pseudogene TRBV3-2) and J is TRBJ1-6; D may be TRBD1 (5 bases). Germline CDR1 is LGHDT and CDR2 is YNNKEL (reference sequence). The CDR3 totals 14 residues. Trimming cost V 1 base and J 4 bases, with 5 bases left between them. Here the CDR3 reads CASSQGQYNSPLHF. The DNA of the CDR3 is TGTGCCAGCAGCCAAGGACAGTATAATTCACCCCTCCACTTT.

The rearrangement links TRBV2 to TRBJ2-1, with D maybe TRBD1 (5 bases). The CDR3 is 14 amino acids. Germline V gene lookup returns CDR1 SNHLY and CDR2 FYNNEI. The V end lost 4 bases, the J end lost 0 bases, and 7 bases lay between the germline ends. Here the CDR3 DNA reads TGTGCCAGCAGTGTACAGGCCTCCTACAATGAGCAGTTCTTC. It encodes CASSVQASYNEQFF.

V usage is TRBV7-9 and J usage is TRBJ2-1, with 7 bases aligning to TRBD2. The ends lost 1 base at V and 3 bases at J; junction bases unmatched: 9. Germline V CDR1 and CDR2: SEHNR, FQNEAQ (reference sequence). The CDR3 totals 17 residues. The chain's CDR3 is CASSLEALASFYNEQFF. The CDR3 DNA is TGTGCCAGCAGCTTAGAAGCACTAGCGTCGTTCTACAATGAGCAGTTCTTC.

The CDR3 sequence is CASSLRQGNEKLFF. In nucleotides, the CDR3 is TGTGCCAGCAGCTTGAGGCAGGGAAATGAAAAACTGTTTTTT. The chain recombines TRBV5-4 with TRBJ1-4, with D perhaps matching TRBD1 (5 bases). CDR3 length: 14 amino acids. V lost 1 base, J lost 5 bases, and 9 bases lay in between. Germline V gene data show CDR1 as SGHNT and CDR2 as YYREEE (reference sequence). The complete variable domain, with remaining parts taken from reference TRBV5-4 and TRBJ1-4, reads ETGVTQSPTHLIKTRGQQVTLRCSSQSGHNTVSWYQQALGQGPQFIFQYYREEENGRGNFPPRFSGLQFPNYSSELNVNALELDDSALYLCASSLRQGNEKLFFGSGTQLSVL.

This clone was recorded only once. The chain couples TRBV19 to TRBJ1-3, with 8 bases fitting TRBD1. The CDR3 contains 18 residues. CDR1 LNHDA and CDR2 SQIVND come from the germline V gene (reference sequence). The junction had 10 bases not matched to a gene; V was cut back by 3 bases and J by 0 bases. CDR3 in DNA: TGTGCCAGTAGTATTGCAGGGGGCCACGCCAGCTCTGGAAACACCATATATTTT. It specifies CASSIAGGHASSGNTIYF.

The chain combines TRBV9 with TRBJ2-7, with D perhaps matching TRBD1 (6 bases). V was clipped by 3 bases and J by 2 bases, with 15 bases between them. CDR3 length: 15 residues. Germline V lookup: CDR1 SGDLS, CDR2 YYNGEE. The CDR3 protein is CASSATIRGPYEQYF. In nucleotides, the CDR3 is TGTGCCAGCAGCGCGACAATCAGGGGCCCCTACGAGCAGTACTTC. Together with reference TRBV9 and TRBJ2-7, the CDR3 gives the full variable domain: DSGVTQTPKHLITATGQRVTLRCSPRSGDLSVYWYQQSLDQGLQFLIQYYNGEERAKGNILERFSAQQFPDLHSELNLSSLELGDSALYFCASSATIRGPYEQYFGPGTRLTVT.

The chain uses TRBV10-3 and TRBJ1-1; D remains ambiguous. Deletions cut 4 bases from V and 10 bases from J, with 13 bases between. CDR1 ENHRY and CDR2 SYGVKD come from the germline V gene. The CDR3 sequence is 12 residues long. CDR3 sequence: CAISGGSRGAFF. The CDR3 DNA is TGTGCCATCAGTGGCGGTTCCCGCGGAGCTTTCTTT.

The chain uses TRBV7-3 and TRBJ2-1, with TRBD1 matching over 8 bases. This CDR3 has 15 residues. The junction had 8 bases not matched to a gene; V was cut back by 4 bases and J by 6 bases. Germline CDR1 reads SGHTA; CDR2 reads FQGTGA. The CDR3 here is CASSSPNRGSNEQFF. CDR3 DNA sequence: TGTGCCAGCAGCTCCCCTAACAGGGGGAGCAATGAGCAGTTCTTC.